This TCR beta chain emerged from a study of Ad26.COV2.S vaccination and SARS-CoV-2 variants. General study results and limits: Analytic work on TCR breadth and depth might have understated the full extent of total T cell responses.

Regarding treatment: about 20 received Ad26.COV2.S at low or high dose, single or two shots; several received placebo; per-sample allocation not given. Samples came from day 63 after the first vaccine or placebo injection. Assay: immunoSEQ multiplex PCR; the TCRdb copy retains only in-frame clones and omits some. The table lists 350,000 to 500,000 clones, 90% of them singletons. Notes on this clone: Its target is unknown.

CDR1 LNHDA and CDR2 SQIVND come from the germline V gene (reference sequence). Between the trimmed V and J ends, which lost 10 bases and 4 bases, there was a span of 20 bases. The CDR3 totals 14 residues. The rearrangement links TRBV19 to TRBJ2-7, with D maybe TRBD2 (5 bases). This TCR came from a person between 18 and 65 years old who received the Ad26.COV2.S COVID-19 vaccine or a placebo. The starting material was peripheral blood, obtained in a trial of Ad26.COV2.S vaccine versus placebo. The CDR3 reads CATQLGSGPYEQYF. CDR3 nucleotides: TGTGCCACCCAGTTGGGCAGCGGTCCTTACGAGCAGTACTTC.